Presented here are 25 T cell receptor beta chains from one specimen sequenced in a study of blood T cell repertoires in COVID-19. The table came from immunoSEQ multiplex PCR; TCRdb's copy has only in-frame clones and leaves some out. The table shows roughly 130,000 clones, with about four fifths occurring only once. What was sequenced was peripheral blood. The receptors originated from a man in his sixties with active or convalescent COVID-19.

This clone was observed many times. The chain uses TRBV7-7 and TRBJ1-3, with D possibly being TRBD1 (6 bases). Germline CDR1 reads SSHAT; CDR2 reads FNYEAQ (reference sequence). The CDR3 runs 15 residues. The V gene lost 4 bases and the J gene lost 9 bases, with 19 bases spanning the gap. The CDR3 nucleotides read TGTGCCAGCAGCTCAGGACGGCCAGGGGTTTCCACCATATATTTT. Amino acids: CASSSGRPGVSTIYF.

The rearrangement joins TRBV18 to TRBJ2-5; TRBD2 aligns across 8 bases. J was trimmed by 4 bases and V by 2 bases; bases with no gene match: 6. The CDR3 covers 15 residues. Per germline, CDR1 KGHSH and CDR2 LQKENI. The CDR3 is CASSPTAAGGETQYF. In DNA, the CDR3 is TGTGCCAGCTCACCAACAGCCGCGGGAGGAGAGACCCAGTACTTC.

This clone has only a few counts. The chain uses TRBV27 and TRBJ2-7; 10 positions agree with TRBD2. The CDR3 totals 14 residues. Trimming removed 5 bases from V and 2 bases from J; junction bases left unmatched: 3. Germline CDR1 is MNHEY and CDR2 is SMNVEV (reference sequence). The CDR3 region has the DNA TGTGCCAGCAGTGGAGCGGGAGGGCCCTACGAGCAGTACTTC. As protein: CASSGAGGPYEQYF.

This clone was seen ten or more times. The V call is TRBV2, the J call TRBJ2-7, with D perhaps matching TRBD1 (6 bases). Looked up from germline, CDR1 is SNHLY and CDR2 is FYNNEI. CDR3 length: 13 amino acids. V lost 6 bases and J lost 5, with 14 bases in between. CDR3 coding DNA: TGTGCCAGCAGCCGTGAACAGGGCCACGAGCAGTACTTC. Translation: CASSREQGHEQYF.

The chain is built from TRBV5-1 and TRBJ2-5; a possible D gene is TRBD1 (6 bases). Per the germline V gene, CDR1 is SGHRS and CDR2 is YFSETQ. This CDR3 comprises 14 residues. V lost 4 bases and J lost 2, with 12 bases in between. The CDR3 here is CASSPVGQQETQYF. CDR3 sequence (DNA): TGCGCCAGCAGCCCGGTAGGACAGCAAGAGACCCAGTACTTC.

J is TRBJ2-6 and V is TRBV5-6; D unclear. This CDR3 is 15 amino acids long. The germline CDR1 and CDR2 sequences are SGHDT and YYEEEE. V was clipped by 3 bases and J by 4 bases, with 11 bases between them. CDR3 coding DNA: TGTGCCAGCAGCTACGCAGCCGGGGGGGCCAACGTCCTGACTTTC. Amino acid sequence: CASSYAAGGANVLTF.

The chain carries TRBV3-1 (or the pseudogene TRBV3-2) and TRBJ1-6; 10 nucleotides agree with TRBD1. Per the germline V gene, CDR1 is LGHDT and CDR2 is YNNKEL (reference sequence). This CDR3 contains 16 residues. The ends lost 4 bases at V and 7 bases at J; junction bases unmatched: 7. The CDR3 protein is CASSRDRDRGNSPLHF. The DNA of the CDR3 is TGTGCCAGCAGCCGAGACCGGGACAGGGGAAATTCACCCCTCCACTTT.

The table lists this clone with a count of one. CDR3 DNA sequence: TGTGCCAGCAGCCACCTCGGAGCGAACACCGGGGAGCTGTTTTTT. This codes for CASSHLGANTGELFF. This sequence joins TRBV3-1 (or the pseudogene TRBV3-2) and TRBJ2-2, with no clear D. Germline assignment: CDR1 LGHDT and CDR2 YNNKEL (reference sequence). V was clipped by 3 bases and J by 0 bases, with 8 bases between them. The CDR3 runs 15 residues.

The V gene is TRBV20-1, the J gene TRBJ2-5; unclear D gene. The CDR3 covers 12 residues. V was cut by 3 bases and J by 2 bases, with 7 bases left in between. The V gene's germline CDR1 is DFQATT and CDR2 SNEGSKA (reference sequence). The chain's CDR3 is CSASQAQETQYF. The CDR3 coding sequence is TGCAGTGCTAGTCAGGCACAAGAGACCCAGTACTTC.

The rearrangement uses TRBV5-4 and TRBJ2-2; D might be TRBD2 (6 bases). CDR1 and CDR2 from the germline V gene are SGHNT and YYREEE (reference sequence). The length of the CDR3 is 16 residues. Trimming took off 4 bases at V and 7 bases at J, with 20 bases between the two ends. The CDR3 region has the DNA TGTGCCAGCAGCCCTCGGCGGAGGGAAGTGGTCGGGGAGCTGTTTTTT. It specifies CASSPRRREVVGELFF.

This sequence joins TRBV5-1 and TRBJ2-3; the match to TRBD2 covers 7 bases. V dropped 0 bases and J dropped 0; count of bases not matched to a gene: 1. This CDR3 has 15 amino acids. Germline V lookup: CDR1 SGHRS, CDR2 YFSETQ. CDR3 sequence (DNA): TGCGCCAGCAGCTTGGAGCGGGATAGCACAGATACGCAGTATTTT. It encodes CASSLERDSTDTQYF.

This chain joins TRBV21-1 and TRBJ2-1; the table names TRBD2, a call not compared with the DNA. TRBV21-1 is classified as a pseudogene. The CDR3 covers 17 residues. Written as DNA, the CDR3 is TGTGCCAGCAGCAAAGCGCTGATAGCGGGAGAGGGGAATGAGCAGTTCTTC. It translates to CASSKALIAGEGNEQFF.

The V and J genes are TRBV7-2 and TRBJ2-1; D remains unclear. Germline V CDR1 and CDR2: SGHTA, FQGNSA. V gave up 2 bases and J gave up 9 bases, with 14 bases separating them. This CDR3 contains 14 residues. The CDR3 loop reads CASSLFLAAGEQFF. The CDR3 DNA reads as TGTGCCAGCAGCTTATTCCTGGCTGCTGGTGAGCAGTTCTTC. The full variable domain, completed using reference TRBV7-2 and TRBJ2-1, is GAGVSQSPSNKVTEKGKDVELRCDPISGHTALYWYRQSLGQGLEFLIYFQGNSAPDKSGLPSDRFSAERTGGSVSTLTIQRTQQEDSAVYLCASSLFLAAGEQFFGPGTRLTVL.

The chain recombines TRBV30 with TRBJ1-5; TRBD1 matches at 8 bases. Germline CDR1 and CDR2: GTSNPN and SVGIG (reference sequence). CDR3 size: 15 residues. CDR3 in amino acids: CAPPGQDDNHQPQHF. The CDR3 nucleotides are TGTGCACCCCCGGGACAGGATGACAATCATCAGCCCCAGCATTTT.

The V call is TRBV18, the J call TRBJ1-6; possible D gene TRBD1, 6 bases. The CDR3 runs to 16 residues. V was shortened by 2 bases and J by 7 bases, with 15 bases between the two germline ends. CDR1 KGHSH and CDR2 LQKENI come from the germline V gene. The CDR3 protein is CASSPVRGAENSPLHF. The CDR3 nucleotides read TGTGCCAGCTCACCAGTCAGGGGCGCGGAAAATTCACCCCTCCACTTT.

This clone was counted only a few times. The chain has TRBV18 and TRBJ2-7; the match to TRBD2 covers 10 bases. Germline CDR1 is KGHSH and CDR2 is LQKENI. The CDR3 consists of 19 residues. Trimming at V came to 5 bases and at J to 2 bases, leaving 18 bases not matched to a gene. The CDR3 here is CASSSKVISGRFLPYEQYF. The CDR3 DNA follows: TGTGCCAGCTCATCGAAAGTTATTAGCGGGAGGTTCCTCCCCTACGAGCAGTACTTC.

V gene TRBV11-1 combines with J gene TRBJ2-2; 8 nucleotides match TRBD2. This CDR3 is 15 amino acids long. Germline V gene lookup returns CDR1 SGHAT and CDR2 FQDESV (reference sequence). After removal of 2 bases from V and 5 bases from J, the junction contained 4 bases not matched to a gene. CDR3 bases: TGTGCCAGCAGCTTAATTGCTAGCGGGACCGGGGAGCTGTTTTTT. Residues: CASSLIASGTGELFF.

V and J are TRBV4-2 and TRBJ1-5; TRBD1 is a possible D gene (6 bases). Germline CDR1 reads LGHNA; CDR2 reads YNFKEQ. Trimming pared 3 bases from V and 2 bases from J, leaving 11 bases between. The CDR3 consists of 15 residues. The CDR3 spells CASSQDRTGNQPQHF. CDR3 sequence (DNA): TGTGCCAGCAGCCAGGACCGGACAGGCAATCAGCCCCAGCATTTT.

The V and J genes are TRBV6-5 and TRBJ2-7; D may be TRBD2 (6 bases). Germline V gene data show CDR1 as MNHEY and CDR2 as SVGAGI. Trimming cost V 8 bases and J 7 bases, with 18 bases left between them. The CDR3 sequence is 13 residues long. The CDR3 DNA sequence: TGTGCCAGCGGGGCGAGCGGGTTCGGAGAGCAGTACTTC. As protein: CASGASGFGEQYF.

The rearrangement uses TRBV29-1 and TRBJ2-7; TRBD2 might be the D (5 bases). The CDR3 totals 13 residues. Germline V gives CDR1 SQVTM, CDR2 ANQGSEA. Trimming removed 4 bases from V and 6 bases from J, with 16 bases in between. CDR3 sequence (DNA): TGCAGCGTTGGTCATACCCAACGGGGCGAGCAGTACTTC. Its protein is CSVGHTQRGEQYF.

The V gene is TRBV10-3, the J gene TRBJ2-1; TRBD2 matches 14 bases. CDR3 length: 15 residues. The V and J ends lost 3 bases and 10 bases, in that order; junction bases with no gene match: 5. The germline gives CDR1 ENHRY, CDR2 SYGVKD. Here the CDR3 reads CAISESGLAGVEQFF. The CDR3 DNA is TGTGCCATCAGTGAATCGGGACTAGCGGGAGTGGAGCAGTTCTTC.

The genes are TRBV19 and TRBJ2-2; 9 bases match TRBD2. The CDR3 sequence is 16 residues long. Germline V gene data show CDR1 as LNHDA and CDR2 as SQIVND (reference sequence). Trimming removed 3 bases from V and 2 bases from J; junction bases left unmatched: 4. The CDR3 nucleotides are TGTGCCAGTAGTATTCTAGCGGGGTTCAACACCGGGGAGCTGTTTTTT. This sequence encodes CASSILAGFNTGELFF.

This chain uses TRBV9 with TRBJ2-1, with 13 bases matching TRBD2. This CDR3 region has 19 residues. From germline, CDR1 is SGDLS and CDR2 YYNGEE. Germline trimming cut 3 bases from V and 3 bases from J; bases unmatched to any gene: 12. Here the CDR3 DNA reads TGTGCCAGCAGCGCTACCGGGACTAGCGGGATCCCAAGCTACAATGAGCAGTTCTTC. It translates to CASSATGTSGIPSYNEQFF.

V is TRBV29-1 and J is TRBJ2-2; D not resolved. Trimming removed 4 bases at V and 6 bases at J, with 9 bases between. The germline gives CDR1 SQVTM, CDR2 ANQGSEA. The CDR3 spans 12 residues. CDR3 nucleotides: TGCAGCGTTGTAGAGGCCGCCGGGGAGCTGTTTTTT. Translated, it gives CSVVEAAGELFF.

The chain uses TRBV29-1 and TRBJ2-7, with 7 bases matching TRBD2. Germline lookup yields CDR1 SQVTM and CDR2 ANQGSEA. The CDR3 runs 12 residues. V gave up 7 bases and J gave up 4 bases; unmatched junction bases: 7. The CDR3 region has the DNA TGCAGCGCTAGCGGCAGTAGGTACGAGCAGTACTTC. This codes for CSASGSRYEQYF.